The TCR beta chain under discussion was sequenced for a study of siplizumab effects on memory and regulatory T cells. The data were produced by immunoSEQ multiplex PCR, yet TCRdb's version contains in-frame clones alone and is incomplete. The sample consists of roughly 120,000 clones, approximately 94% of them appearing once. As regards this clone: Antigen specificity is unknown. Within the sample, other DNA sequences also encode this same CDR3.

The CDR3 is 13 residues long. The germline V gene has CDR1 KGHSH and CDR2 LQKENI. Trimming shortened V by 3 bases and J by 1 base, and 7 bases separated the two germline ends. Study-wide points: Contribution to the alloresponse seemed major for naive T cells, which also seemed more diverse than memory cells. Among sequences traceable to unstimulated CD4+ memory cells, alloreactive ones were significantly reduced by siplizumab. A naive or memory phenotype could not be assigned to roughly 75-96% of the proliferating CD4+ or CD8+ clones. Sequences below about 10^-5 frequency were poorly captured. As a result, only a minor fraction of alloreactive clones mapped to unstimulated subsets.

Specimen: non-Treg CD4+ T cells sorted from blood. This sequence was found in a human donor in good health. The chain has TRBV18 and TRBJ2-7; no definite D call. The CDR3, as DNA: TGTGCCAGCTCACCTCAGAGATCCTACGAGCAGTACTTC. Translated, it gives CASSPQRSYEQYF.